Below are 8 T cell receptor beta chains sequenced from a single sample in a study of yellow fever vaccine responses in identical twins. TCRdb reprocessed the RT-PCR reads with MiXCR, giving one entry per CDR3 protein. The table includes 7,500 to 10,000 distinct CDR3 sequences, 65% to 85% detected once. Specimen: T cells from blood (PBMCs), unsorted or a sorted subset (not recorded which), collected before or after yellow fever vaccination (not recorded which). The receptor set was obtained from a woman younger than 35 who received the yellow fever vaccine.

The rearrangement uses TRBV4-1 and TRBJ2-1; possibly TRBD1 for D (5 bases). The CDR3 extends over 13 amino acids. Looked up from germline, CDR1 is MGHRA and CDR2 is YSYEKL. Trimming took off 1 base at V and 4 bases at J, with 5 bases between the two ends. The CDR3, as DNA: TGCGCCAGCAGCCAAGGACAGTACAATGAGCAGTTCTTC. This translates into CASSQGQYNEQFF.

The V call is TRBV20-1, the J call TRBJ2-2; D uncertain. CDR3 size: 13 residues. Trimming pared 3 bases from V and 4 bases from J, leaving 9 bases between. Germline V gene lookup returns CDR1 DFQATT and CDR2 SNEGSKA (reference sequence). The DNA of the CDR3 is TGCAGTGCTAGTCTCCCGAGCACCGGGGAGCTGTTTTTT. This encodes CSASLPSTGELFF.

The rearrangement uses TRBV10-1 and TRBJ2-1; no clear D. V was cut by 4 bases and J by 9 bases, with 13 bases left in between. The CDR3 contains 13 residues. Germline V gene data show CDR1 as WNHNN and CDR2 as SYGVQD (reference sequence). The CDR3 sequence is CASSGSSTGEQFF. CDR3 sequence (DNA): TGCGCCAGCAGTGGTTCTTCGACGGGTGAGCAGTTCTTC.

The V gene is TRBV18, the J gene TRBJ2-3; 10 bases map to TRBD1. V lost 3 bases to trimming and J lost 1 base; unmatched junction nucleotides: 4. The germline V gene has CDR1 KGHSH and CDR2 LQKENI. CDR3 size: 16 residues. The CDR3 spells CASSPGQGKGTDTQYF. CDR3 nucleotides: TGTGCCAGCTCACCGGGACAGGGGAAAGGCACAGATACGCAGTATTTT.

The chain has TRBV12-3 or TRBV12-4 and TRBJ1-6; D unclear. The V end lost 4 bases, the J end lost 2 bases, and 9 bases lay between the germline ends. This CDR3 has 15 amino acids. DNA for the CDR3: TGTGCCAGCAGTTACAATCCCGCCTATAATTCACCCCTCCACTTT. Residues: CASSYNPAYNSPLHF.

The sample holds a few counts of this clonotype. The genes are TRBV10-1 and TRBJ2-7; 8 nucleotides line up with TRBD2. Germline trimming cut 3 bases from V and 2 bases from J; bases unmatched to any gene: 6. The germline V gene has CDR1 WNHNN and CDR2 SYGVQD (reference sequence). This CDR3 is built from 15 residues. The CDR3 bases are TGCGCCAGCAGTGAAGGTATAGCGGGGACCTACGAGCAGTACTTC. This gives the protein CASSEGIAGTYEQYF.

The rearrangement links TRBV12-3 or TRBV12-4 to TRBJ1-2, with no clear D. The CDR3 is made up of 14 amino acids. The V end lost 0 bases, the J end lost 6 bases, and 11 bases lay between the germline ends. The CDR3 sequence is CASSLASGIHGYTF. The CDR3 bases are TGTGCCAGCAGTTTAGCTTCGGGGATCCATGGCTACACCTTC.

This clonotype was counted a single time. V is TRBV2 and J is TRBJ1-5; D is undetermined. The V and J ends lost 3 bases and 6 bases respectively, with 12 bases between them. The CDR3 covers 14 residues. Germline V gene lookup returns CDR1 SNHLY and CDR2 FYNNEI. CDR3 DNA sequence: TGTGCCAGCAGTGATGCGGGGATGGGTCAGCCCCAGCATTTT. Protein sequence: CASSDAGMGQPQHF.